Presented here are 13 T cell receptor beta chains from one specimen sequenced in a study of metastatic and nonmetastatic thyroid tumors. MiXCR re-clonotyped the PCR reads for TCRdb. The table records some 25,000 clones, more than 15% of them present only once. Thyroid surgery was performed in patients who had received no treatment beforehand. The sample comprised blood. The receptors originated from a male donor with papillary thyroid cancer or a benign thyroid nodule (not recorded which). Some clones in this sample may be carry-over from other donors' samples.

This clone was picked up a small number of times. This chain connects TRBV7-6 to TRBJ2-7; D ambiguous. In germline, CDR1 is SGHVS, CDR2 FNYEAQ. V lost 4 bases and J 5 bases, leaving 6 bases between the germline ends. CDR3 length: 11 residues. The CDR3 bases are TGTGCCAGCAGCTCGGGCCACGAGCAGTACTTC. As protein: CASSSGHEQYF.

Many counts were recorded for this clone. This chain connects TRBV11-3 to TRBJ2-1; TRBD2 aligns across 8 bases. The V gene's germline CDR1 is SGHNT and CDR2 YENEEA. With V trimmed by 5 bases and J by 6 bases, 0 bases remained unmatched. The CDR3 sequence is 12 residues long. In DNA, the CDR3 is TGTGCCAGCAGCACTAGCGGCAATGAGCAGTTCTTC. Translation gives CASSTSGNEQFF. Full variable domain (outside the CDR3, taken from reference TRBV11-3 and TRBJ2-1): EAGVVQSPRYKIIEKKQPVAFWCNPISGHNTLYWYLQNLGQGPELLIRYENEEAVDDSQLPKDRFSAERLKGVDSTLKIQPAELGDSAVYLCASSTSGNEQFFGPGTRLTVL.

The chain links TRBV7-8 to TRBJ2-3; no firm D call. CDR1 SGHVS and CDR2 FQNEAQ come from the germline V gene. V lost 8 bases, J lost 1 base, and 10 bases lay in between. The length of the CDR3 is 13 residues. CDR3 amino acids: CASSLGGTDTQYF. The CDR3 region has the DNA TGTGCCAGCTCCTTAGGAGGCACAGATACGCAGTATTTT.

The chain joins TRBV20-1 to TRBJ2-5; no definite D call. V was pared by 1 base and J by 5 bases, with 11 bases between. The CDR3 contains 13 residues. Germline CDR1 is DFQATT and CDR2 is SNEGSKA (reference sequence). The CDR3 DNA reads TGCAGTGCTAGAGTCCAGTTCCGGGAGACCCAGTACTTC. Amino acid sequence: CSARVQFRETQYF.

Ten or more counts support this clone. CDR3 amino acids: CASSTAGAGETQYF. In nucleotides, the CDR3 is TGTGCCAGCAGCACGGCAGGGGCCGGAGAGACCCAGTACTTC. This sequence joins TRBV3-1 and TRBJ2-5; the D gene is possibly TRBD1 (6 bases). Germline loops: CDR1 LGHDT, CDR2 YNNKEL (reference sequence). Trimming removed 5 bases from V and 4 bases from J, with 14 bases in between. The CDR3 loop spans 14 amino acids.

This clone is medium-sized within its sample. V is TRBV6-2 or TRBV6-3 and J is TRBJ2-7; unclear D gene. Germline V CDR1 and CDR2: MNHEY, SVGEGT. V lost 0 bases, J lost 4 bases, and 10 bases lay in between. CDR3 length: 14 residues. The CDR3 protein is CASSYSAAWYEQYF. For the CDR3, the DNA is TGTGCCAGCAGTTACTCGGCGGCCTGGTACGAGCAGTACTTC.

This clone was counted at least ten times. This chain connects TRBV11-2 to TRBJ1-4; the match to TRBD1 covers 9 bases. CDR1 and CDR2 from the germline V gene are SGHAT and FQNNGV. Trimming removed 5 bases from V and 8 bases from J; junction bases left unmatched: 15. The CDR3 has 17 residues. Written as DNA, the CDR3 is TGTGCCAGCAGCCCGGTCCCCCGGACAGGGGTTAAGGAAAAACTGTTTTTT. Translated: CASSPVPRTGVKEKLFF.

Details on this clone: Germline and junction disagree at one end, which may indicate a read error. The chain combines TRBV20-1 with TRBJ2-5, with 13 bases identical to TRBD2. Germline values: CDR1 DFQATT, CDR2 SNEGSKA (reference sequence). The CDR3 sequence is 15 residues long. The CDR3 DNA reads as TGCAGTGCTTCCGGACTAGCGGGAGCTGAGGAGACCCTGTACTTC. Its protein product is CSASGLAGAEETLYF.

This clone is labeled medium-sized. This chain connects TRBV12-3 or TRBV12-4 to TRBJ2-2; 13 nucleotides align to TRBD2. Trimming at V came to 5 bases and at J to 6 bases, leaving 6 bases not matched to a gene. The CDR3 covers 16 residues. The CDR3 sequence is CASSRTSGSVAGELFF. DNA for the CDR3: TGTGCCAGCAGTAGGACTAGCGGGAGTGTTGCCGGGGAGCTGTTTTTT.

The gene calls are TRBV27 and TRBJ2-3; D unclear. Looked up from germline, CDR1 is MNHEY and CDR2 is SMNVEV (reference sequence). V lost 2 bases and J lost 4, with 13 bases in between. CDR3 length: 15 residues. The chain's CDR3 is CASSLGAVLADTQYF. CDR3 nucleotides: TGTGCCAGCAGTTTAGGCGCGGTATTGGCAGATACGCAGTATTTT.

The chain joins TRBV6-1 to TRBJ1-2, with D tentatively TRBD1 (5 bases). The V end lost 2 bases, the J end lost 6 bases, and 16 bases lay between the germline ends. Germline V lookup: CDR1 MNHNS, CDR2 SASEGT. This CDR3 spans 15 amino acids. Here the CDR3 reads CASSESAGGSDGYTF. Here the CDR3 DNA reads TGTGCCAGCAGTGAATCCGCGGGGGGTTCGGATGGCTACACCTTC.

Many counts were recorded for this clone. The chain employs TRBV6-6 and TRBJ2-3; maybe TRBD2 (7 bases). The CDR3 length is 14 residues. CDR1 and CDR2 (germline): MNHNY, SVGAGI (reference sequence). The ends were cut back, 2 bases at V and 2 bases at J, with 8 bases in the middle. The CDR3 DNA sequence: TGTGCCAGCAGTTACGGGGGGGCCACAGATACGCAGTATTTT. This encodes CASSYGGATDTQYF.

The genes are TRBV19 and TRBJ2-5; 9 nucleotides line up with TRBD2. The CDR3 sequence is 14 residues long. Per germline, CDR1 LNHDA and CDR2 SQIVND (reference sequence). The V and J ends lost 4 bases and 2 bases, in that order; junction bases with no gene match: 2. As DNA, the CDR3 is TGTGCCAGTAGTAGACTAGCGGAACAAGAGACCCAGTACTTC. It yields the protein CASSRLAEQETQYF.